This T cell receptor beta chain was found in a study of preoperative IRX-2 immunotherapy in early breast cancer. The ends were cut back, 1 base at V and 4 bases at J, with 5 bases in the middle. This CDR3 is built from 13 residues. Germline CDR1 reads SGHDN; CDR2 reads FVKESK. The data were produced by immunoSEQ multiplex PCR, yet TCRdb's version contains in-frame clones alone and is incomplete. The table has about 19,000 clones, 85% seen once. Treatment indicated: preoperative locoregional IRX-2 cytokine immunotherapy. The rearrangement uses TRBV14 and TRBJ1-5; no definite D call. This TCR derives from a human donor with breast cancer. This specimen was lymph node tissue, taken after IRX-2 immunotherapy. CDR3 loop: CASSQGENQPQHF. In nucleotides, the CDR3 is TGTGCCAGCAGCCAAGGGGAGAATCAGCCCCAGCATTTT.